This T cell receptor (beta chain) was identified during a study of blood T cell repertoires in COVID-19. About the research overall: Samples representing acute and convalescent COVID-19 were sourced from the United States, Italy and Spain. Nucleic acid was either cDNA or gDNA, and it came from T cells, B-cell-depleted T cells, or PBMCs.

This CDR3 has 18 residues. Trimming removed 1 base at V and 2 bases at J, with 20 bases between. Looked up from germline, CDR1 is LGHNA and CDR2 is YSLEER. In the original workflow: From reference gene primer amplification, estimates of nucleated cell counts were derived. Generated by immunoSEQ multiplex PCR, the TCRdb table keeps only in-frame clones and is missing some. The DNA gave D and trimming, while V, J and clone size come from that table. The repertoire holds over 250,000 clones, roughly 90% seen once, with about 0.74% in the top ten. The clonotype comes from a woman in her 30s with acute or convalescent COVID-19. J is TRBJ1-1 and V is TRBV4-3; D unresolved. Sequenced sample: peripheral blood. The CDR3 nucleotides read TGCGCCAGCAGCCAAGGGACTTCCCAACAATTCCCCAACACTGAAGCTTTCTTT. It codes for CASSQGTSQQFPNTEAFF.